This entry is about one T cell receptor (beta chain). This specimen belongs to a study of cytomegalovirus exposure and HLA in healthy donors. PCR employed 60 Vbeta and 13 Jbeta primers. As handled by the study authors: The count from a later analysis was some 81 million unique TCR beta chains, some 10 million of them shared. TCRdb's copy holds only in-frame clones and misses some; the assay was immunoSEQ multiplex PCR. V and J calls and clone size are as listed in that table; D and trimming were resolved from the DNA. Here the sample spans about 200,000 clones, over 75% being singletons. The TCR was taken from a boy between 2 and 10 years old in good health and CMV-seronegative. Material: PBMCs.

CDR3: CASSQKASGSTDTQYF. CDR3 DNA: TGCGCCAGCAGTCAAAAAGCTAGCGGGTCCACAGATACGCAGTATTTT. The chain recombines TRBV23-1 with TRBJ2-3; TRBD2 matches at 8 bases. TRBV23-1 qualifies as an ORF whose function is uncertain. V dropped 2 bases and J dropped 2; count of bases not matched to a gene: 6. This CDR3 contains 16 residues.